A selection of T cell receptor beta chains follows, all from one sample in a study of post-analysis software for immune sequencing data. TCRdb re-called the PCR reads through MiXCR, storing one row per CDR3 protein. The sample has hundreds of thousands of distinct CDR3 sequences; about 27% are singletons. Sequencing was performed on blood. Source of these receptors: a girl aged 10 to 17 with multiple sclerosis. Both conserved end residues are part of each CDR3. A D gene is named only where the DNA matches it firmly. A clone size is listed for some rows: how often the clone was seen (once, few, many), or a class if it is expanded.

few . TRBJ2-7 TRBV28 TGTGCCAGCAGTTTATGGACCAGCTTGAACTACGAGCAGTACTTC CASSLWTSLNYEQYF
. . TRBJ2-7 TRBV5-1 TGCGCCAGCAGTGGTTTGGTCGGTGACAGCAAATACGAGCAGTACTTC CASSGLVGDSKYEQYF
few . TRBJ2-5 TRBV12-3/TRBV12-4 TGTGCCAGCAGTTTCACTCTCGGGGGACTCACACAAGAGACCCAGTACTTC CASSFTLGGLTQETQYF
. . TRBJ2-6 TRBV11-3 TGTGCCAGCAGCTTGTACTTATCTGGGGCCAACGTCCTGACTTTC CASSLYLSGANVLTF
few . TRBJ2-7 TRBV7-2 TGTGCCAGCAGCCCCGGGACTCTCCCTTACGAGCAGTACTTC CASSPGTLPYEQYF
. TRBD1 TRBJ2-5 TRBV2 TGTGCCAGCGGCCTCGGGACAGAAGAGACCCAGTACTTC CASGLGTEETQYF
few TRBD2 TRBJ2-3 TRBV4-1 TGCGCCAGCAGCCCCCGACTAGCGGGGGGGCCAATGACAGATACGCAGTATTTT CASSPRLAGGPMTDTQYF
. TRBD1 TRBJ2-1 TRBV7-9 TGTGCCAGCAGTGACCGGGACAGCGACTACAATGAGCAGTTCTTC CASSDRDSDYNEQFF
. TRBD2 TRBJ2-4 TRBV5-1 TGCGCCAGCATGATGGCTAGCGGGAGGGAGGAAGAGCAGTACTTC CASMMASGREEEQYF
few TRBD2 TRBJ2-1 TRBV4-2 TGTGCCAGCAGCCAAGTCCCCGCGGGGGGCGTATATGAGCAGTTCTTC CASSQVPAGGVYEQFF
few . TRBJ1-6 TRBV9 TGTGCCAGCAGCGTACAGAGCTCCTATAATTCACCCCTCCACTTT CASSVQSSYNSPLHF
few . TRBJ2-5 TRBV2 TGTGCCAGCACAATTCTGGAGACCCAGTACTTC CASTILETQYF
many TRBD2 TRBJ2-1 TRBV29-1 TGCAGCGTTGAAATGGGGGCTAGCGGGTTTTACAATGAGCAGTTCTTC CSVEMGASGFYNEQFF
. . TRBJ1-4 TRBV18 TGTGCCAGCTCACTCGACTACACAACTAATGAAAAACTGTTTTTT CASSLDYTTNEKLFF
few . TRBJ2-3 TRBV7-9 TGTGCCAGCGGAGGGCCGACCCTCACAGATACGCAGTATTTT CASGGPTLTDTQYF
many TRBD2 TRBJ2-1 TRBV28 TGTGCCAGCAGTCCTAGGACTAGCGGGGGCTCCTTCTACAATGAGCAGTTCTTC CASSPRTSGGSFYNEQFF